Given below is one T cell receptor beta chain in context. The sample originates from a study of response to subunit inactivated influenza vaccine. TCRdb re-derived calls from the RT-PCR reads in MiXCR, one entry per CDR3 protein. The data show about 480,000 distinct CDR3 sequences, under 15% seen once. With 7 bases removed from V and 1 base from J, the gap between germline ends came to 19 bases. Per germline, CDR1 SGHRS and CDR2 YFSETQ. CDR3 length: 16 amino acids. The chain links TRBV5-1 to TRBJ2-3, with TRBD1 as a possible D gene (5 bases). The sample here was PBMCs from blood, taken about 6 weeks after vaccination. The clonotype originates from a man aged 45-65 years who received an inactivated influenza vaccine. The CDR3 here is CASASSARGGTDTQYF. The CDR3 DNA reads as TGCGCCAGCGCATCCTCTGCTAGGGGTGGCACAGATACGCAGTATTTT.